These T cell receptor beta chains were read from a single sample in a study of T cells after yellow fever vaccination. One entry per CDR3 protein results from TCRdb running MiXCR on the 5' RACE reads. The table records 500,000 to 650,000 distinct CDR3 sequences, about 15% of them present only once. The sample in question was PBMCs, obtained less than 6 days after the first yellow fever vaccination. The receptors shown here come from a man between 18 and 35 years old who received the YFV17D yellow fever vaccine. CDR3s include the opening cysteine and the closing phenylalanine or tryptophan. D genes are given only for firm matches. Where a row states a size, it is once, few, many or the class of an expanded clone; other rows omit it.

CDR3 protein	CDR3 DNA	clone size	V gene	J gene	D gene
CASSPPRRSYEQYF	TGTGCCAGCAGCCCACCCCGCAGGAGCTACGAGCAGTACTTC	-	TRBV14	TRBJ2-7	-
CASSTRRGSGANVLTF	TGTGCCAGCAGTACGCGACGGGGCTCTGGGGCCAACGTCCTGACTTTC	-	TRBV28	TRBJ2-6	-
CASSVFGNGVETQYF	TGTGCCAGCAGCGTATTCGGGAATGGTGTTGAGACCCAGTACTTC	few	TRBV9	TRBJ2-5	-
CASSLAFGPSSYNEQFF	TGTGCCAGCAGTTTAGCCTTCGGACCCAGCTCCTACAATGAGCAGTTCTTC	few	TRBV12-3/TRBV12-4	TRBJ2-1	-
CASSQEPYNEQFF	TGCGCCAGCAGCCAAGAACCCTACAATGAGCAGTTCTTC	few	TRBV4-1	TRBJ2-1	-
CASSPPSGYGETQYF	TGTGCCAGCTCACCACCTAGCGGCTACGGGGAGACCCAGTACTTC	few	TRBV18	TRBJ2-5	-
CASRTGYLITEAFF	TGTGCCAGTCGGACAGGGTATCTGATCACTGAAGCTTTCTTT	-	TRBV7-9	TRBJ1-1	TRBD1
CASSLVPSGGPYTGELFF	TGTGCCAGCAGCTTAGTACCTAGCGGGGGGCCGTACACCGGGGAGCTGTTTTTT	-	TRBV11-2	TRBJ2-2	TRBD2
CATSRDRGSYNEQFF	TGTGCCACCAGCAGAGATCGGGGCTCCTACAATGAGCAGTTCTTC	-	TRBV15	TRBJ2-1	-
CSAYPSTANTEAFF	TGCAGTGCCTACCCCTCTACAGCGAACACTGAAGCTTTCTTT	-	TRBV20-1	TRBJ1-1	-
CASSIWGLEAFF	TGTGCCAGCAGCATCTGGGGCCTTGAAGCTTTCTTT	-	TRBV7-2	TRBJ1-1	-
CASSQLGPGNTEAFF	TGTGCCAGCAGCCAACTAGGGCCGGGGAACACTGAAGCTTTCTTT	-	TRBV14	TRBJ1-1	-
CASSLTVGQGINNEQFF	TGCGCCAGCAGCTTGACGGTGGGACAGGGGATTAACAATGAGCAGTTCTTC	-	TRBV5-1	TRBJ2-1	TRBD1
CASSYSRETRSNQPQHF	TGTGCCAGCAGTTACTCTCGTGAGACCCGTAGCAATCAGCCCCAGCATTTT	few	TRBV6-5	TRBJ1-5	-
CASSKDTGDYGYTF	TGTGCCAGCAGCAAAGATACAGGGGACTATGGCTACACCTTC	-	TRBV4-2	TRBJ1-2	TRBD1
CASSPLEGFNNEQFF	TGTGCCAGCTCACCACTCGAGGGGTTCAACAATGAGCAGTTCTTC	few	TRBV18	TRBJ2-1	-
CSARSQPQETQYF	TGCAGTGCTAGAAGTCAGCCCCAAGAGACCCAGTACTTC	few	TRBV20-1	TRBJ2-5	-
CSARSVGGYTF	TGCAGTGCTAGAAGTGTGGGTGGCTACACCTTC	-	TRBV20-1	TRBJ1-2	-
CASSLGLPTYNEQFF	TGTGCCAGCAGTTTAGGGCTACCTACCTACAATGAGCAGTTCTTC	many	TRBV12-3/TRBV12-4	TRBJ2-1	-
CSVKLWNYNEQFF	TGCAGCGTTAAATTATGGAACTACAATGAGCAGTTCTTC	-	TRBV29-1	TRBJ2-1	-
CASSLDLRQGGYEQYF	TGTGCCAGCAGCTTAGACCTTCGTCAGGGTGGCTACGAGCAGTACTTC	-	TRBV7-2	TRBJ2-7	-
CAISVSRDRASSTDTQYF	TGTGCCATCAGTGTATCCCGGGACAGGGCGTCTAGCACAGATACGCAGTATTTT	few	TRBV10-3	TRBJ2-3	TRBD1
CASSFHSPLHF	TGTGCCAGCAGTTTTCATTCACCCCTCCACTTT	few	TRBV12-3/TRBV12-4	TRBJ1-6	-
CASSLHGQGNTETQYF	TGCGCCAGCAGCTTGCACGGACAGGGGAATACAGAGACCCAGTACTTC	few	TRBV5-1	TRBJ2-5	TRBD1
CASSQNRGGTEAFF	TGTGCCAGCAGTCAGAACAGGGGAGGCACTGAAGCTTTCTTT	-	TRBV7-2	TRBJ1-1	TRBD1
CASTRDRGTEAFF	TGCGCCAGCACCCGGGACAGGGGCACTGAAGCTTTCTTT	-	TRBV5-1	TRBJ1-1	TRBD1
CASSRGLAGMEETQYF	TGTGCTAGCAGCCGGGGACTAGCGGGGATGGAAGAGACCCAGTACTTC	-	TRBV7-7	TRBJ2-5	TRBD2
CASRPRTWDTQYF	TGTGCCAGCAGGCCCAGGACCTGGGATACGCAGTATTTT	-	TRBV6-1	TRBJ2-3	-
CASSLRTSGGPPYNEQFF	TGTGCCAGCAGCCTACGGACTAGCGGGGGGCCTCCCTACAATGAGCAGTTCTTC	few	TRBV11-2	TRBJ2-1	TRBD2
CASSQKGAAYEQYF	TGCGCCAGCAGCCAAAAGGGGGCGGCCTACGAGCAGTACTTC	-	TRBV4-1	TRBJ2-7	TRBD1
CSAKSGLAGGRGTDTQYF	TGCAGTGCAAAGAGCGGACTAGCGGGGGGGAGGGGCACAGATACGCAGTATTTT	few	TRBV20-1	TRBJ2-3	TRBD2
CASTPSASGNTGELFF	TGTGCCAGTACCCCCTCGGCTAGCGGGAACACCGGGGAGCTGTTTTTT	-	TRBV19	TRBJ2-2	TRBD2
CAISAGGSYNEQFF	TGTGCCATCAGTGCGGGGGGTTCCTACAATGAGCAGTTCTTC	few	TRBV10-3	TRBJ2-1	TRBD2
CASGRPNTEAFF	TGTGCCAGCGGGAGGCCTAACACTGAAGCTTTCTTT	few	TRBV3-1	TRBJ1-1	-
CASRPTGDSNQPQHF	TGCGCCAGCAGACCTACAGGGGACAGCAATCAGCCCCAGCATTTT	-	TRBV5-1	TRBJ1-5	TRBD1
CASSHTPGFRTDTQYF	TGCGCCAGCAGCCACACCCCAGGCTTCCGGACAGATACGCAGTATTTT	many	TRBV5-1	TRBJ2-3	-
CASSHGTGDTGELFF	TGCGCCAGCAGCCACGGGACAGGAGACACCGGGGAGCTGTTTTTT	few	TRBV5-1	TRBJ2-2	TRBD1
CASSLGHQGGTDTQYF	TGTGCCAGCAGTCTGGGACACCAAGGAGGCACAGATACGCAGTATTTT	many	TRBV6-1	TRBJ2-3	-
CASSSPWSYEQYF	TGTGCCAGCAGTTCCCCTTGGTCCTACGAGCAGTACTTC	many	TRBV6-2/TRBV6-3	TRBJ2-7	-
CSVPSDRTPYGYTF	TGCAGCGTCCCCTCGGACAGGACCCCCTATGGCTACACCTTC	-	TRBV29-1	TRBJ1-2	TRBD1
CSVDGGYSGANVLTF	TGCAGCGTTGATGGCGGCTACTCTGGGGCCAACGTCCTGACTTTC	-	TRBV29-1	TRBJ2-6	-
CASSLRRGDTGELFF	TGTGCCAGCAGCCTGCGGCGGGGAGACACCGGGGAGCTGTTTTTT	-	TRBV27	TRBJ2-2	-
CASSSPTLEGGQQYF	TGTGCCAGCTCATCACCGACATTAGAGGGAGGGCAGCAGTACTTC	-	TRBV18	TRBJ2-7	TRBD2
CASSSDRDGSPLHF	TGTGCCAGCAGCTCAGACAGGGACGGTTCACCCCTCCACTTT	few	TRBV7-6	TRBJ1-6	TRBD1
CASSQSVATNEKLFF	TGTGCCAGCAGCCAATCGGTTGCAACTAATGAAAAACTGTTTTTT	-	TRBV7-6	TRBJ1-4	-
CASSFSGSETQYF	TGTGCCAGCAGCTTTTCAGGTTCTGAGACCCAGTACTTC	many	TRBV5-6	TRBJ2-5	-
CASSLSPDEAFF	TGTGCCAGCAGCCTTTCGCCGGATGAAGCTTTCTTT	-	TRBV7-9	TRBJ1-1	-
CASSSGLGEVDTQYF	TGTGCCAGCAGCTCGGGACTAGGGGAGGTAGATACGCAGTATTTT	-	TRBV7-2	TRBJ2-3	TRBD2
CASRPGQGAVKTQYF	TGCGCCAGCAGACCGGGACAGGGGGCAGTGAAGACCCAGTACTTC	-	TRBV10-2	TRBJ2-5	TRBD1
CASSALAGNYNEQFF	TGTGCCAGCAGCGCGTTAGCGGGGAACTACAATGAGCAGTTCTTC	-	TRBV7-2	TRBJ2-1	TRBD2
CSAVKIGANVLTF	TGCAGTGCTGTGAAGATTGGGGCCAACGTCCTGACTTTC	-	TRBV20-1	TRBJ2-6	-
CASSPRGDQVGTNYGYTF	TGTGCCAGCAGCCCCAGGGGAGACCAAGTTGGAACTAACTATGGCTACACCTTC	few	TRBV7-6	TRBJ1-2	-
CAISRGQGTNTIYF	TGTGCCATCAGCCGAGGACAGGGGACAAACACCATATATTTT	few	TRBV10-3	TRBJ1-3	TRBD1
CASSHGGAGNTIYF	TGTGCCAGCAGCCATGGGGGTGCTGGAAACACCATATATTTT	-	TRBV4-2	TRBJ1-3	-
CASSLVWVRAEAFF	TGTGCCAGCAGCTTAGTGTGGGTACGGGCTGAAGCTTTCTTT	-	TRBV7-2	TRBJ1-1	-
CSARASGNTIYF	TGCAGTGCCCGGGCCTCTGGAAACACCATATATTTT	-	TRBV20-1	TRBJ1-3	-
CASSLRSEETQYF	TGTGCCAGCAGCTTGCGGTCTGAAGAGACCCAGTACTTC	few	TRBV5-6	TRBJ2-5	-